This TCR beta chain is from a study of cytomegalovirus exposure and HLA in healthy donors. Germline CDR1 and CDR2: MNHNS and SASEGT. V was pared by 7 bases and J by 2 bases, with 14 bases between. The CDR3 runs 14 residues. As to this clone: The antigen remains unidentified.

Study-wide results and limits: With DRB1 most and HLA-C fewest, TCR association rates differed between HLA loci in a later analysis. A link between a missense DCLRE1C variant and TCR beta V- and J-gene trimming emerged from a later analysis. Specificity of a few CMV-associated chains for CMV antigens was verified in vitro.

PCR employed 60 Vbeta and 13 Jbeta primers. This table comes from immunoSEQ multiplex PCR, and its TCRdb copy is limited to in-frame clones, with some not included. The data show more than 150,000 clones, more than 60% seen once. This clonotype was sampled from a man aged 18 to 30 in good health and CMV-seronegative. V is TRBV6-1 and J is TRBJ1-2; no clear D. Sequenced input: PBMCs. The CDR3 nucleotides read TGTGCCAGCACCAAGGGAGGGATGAACTATGGCTACACCTTC. Protein sequence: CASTKGGMNYGYTF.